This T cell receptor (beta chain) was captured by sequencing in a study of T cells in narcolepsy. Whole-study context: Patients with NT1 or NT2 and healthy control donors were enrolled. General study results and limits: Healthy controls reportedly lacked the autoreactive clonotypes serially found in patients' blood. Same-patient CSF and blood CD4+ T cell clonotypes included HCRT-specific and TRIB2-specific autoreactive ones.

Assay: immunoSEQ multiplex PCR; the TCRdb copy retains only in-frame clones and omits some. The sample contains more than 7,500 clones, around 64% of which appear only once. Between the trimmed V and J ends, which lost 0 bases and 5 bases, there was a span of 11 bases. This CDR3 has 15 residues. CDR1 is SGHNT, CDR2 YYREEE, per germline (reference sequence). Note on this clone: Its antigen is undetermined.

The rearrangement links TRBV5-4 to TRBJ2-2; D may be TRBD1 or TRBD2 (5 bases each). This TCR derives from a human donor with narcolepsy. The sample taken for sequencing was CD45RA- memory CD8+ T cells from PBMCs. The CDR3 nucleotides are TGTGCCAGCAGCTTGGTCCAGGGAGTAACCGGGGAGCTGTTTTTT. As protein: CASSLVQGVTGELFF.